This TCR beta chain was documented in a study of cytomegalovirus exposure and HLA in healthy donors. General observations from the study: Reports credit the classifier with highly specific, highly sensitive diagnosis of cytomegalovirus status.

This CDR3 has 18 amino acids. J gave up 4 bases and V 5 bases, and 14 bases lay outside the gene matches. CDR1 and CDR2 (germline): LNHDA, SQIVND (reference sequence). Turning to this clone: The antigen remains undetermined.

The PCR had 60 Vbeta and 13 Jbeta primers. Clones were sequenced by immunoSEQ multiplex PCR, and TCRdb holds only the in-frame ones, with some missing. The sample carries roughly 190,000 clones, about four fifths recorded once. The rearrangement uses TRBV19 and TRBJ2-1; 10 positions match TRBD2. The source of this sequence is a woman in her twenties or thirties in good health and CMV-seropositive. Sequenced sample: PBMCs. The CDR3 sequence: CASSSVASGRYPYNEQFF. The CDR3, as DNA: TGTGCCAGTAGTTCCGTAGCTAGCGGGAGATACCCTTACAATGAGCAGTTCTTC.